The text below deals with one T cell receptor (beta chain). The data belong to a study of blood T cell repertoires in COVID-19. Study information: The analysed material was cDNA or gDNA that came from T cells, B-cell-depleted T cells, or PBMCs.

Libraries were prepared by immunoSEQ multiplex PCR; TCRdb keeps only in-frame clonotypes and omits some of them. The sample shows 140,000 to 150,000 clones, more than 80% of them seen only once. V gave up 5 bases and J gave up 7 bases; unmatched junction bases: 7. CDR1 and CDR2 (germline): MDHEN, SYDVKM. The CDR3 consists of 14 residues. The chain links TRBV28 to TRBJ2-1; 8 bases agree with TRBD2. The sample consisted of peripheral blood. The origin of this receptor is a human donor in a cohort sampled during active COVID-19. The CDR3 sequence: CASSPGGGANEQFF. DNA of the CDR3: TGTGCCAGCAGTCCCGGGGGGGGCGCAAATGAGCAGTTCTTC. Full variable domain (missing parts from reference TRBV28 and TRBJ2-1): DVKVTQSSRYLVKRTGEKVFLECVQDMDHENMFWYRQDPGLGLRLIYFSYDVKMKEKGDIPEGYSVSREKKERFSLILESASTNQTSMYLCASSPGGGANEQFFGPGTRLTVL.